Below, 30 T cell receptor beta chains from the same sample are listed, as sequenced in a study of regulatory T cells in long-lasting Graves disease. Time point of the sample: newly diagnosed GD, antithyroid drugs for less than 3 months. The TCR library was made from RNA that had been extracted from PBMCs in TRIzol. Arm-PCR with iRepertoire HTBI primers amplified the CDR3 regions for these TCR beta libraries. Each CDR3 protein gets one entry after TCRdb re-called the multiplex PCR reads with MiXCR. Among fewer than 550,000 distinct CDR3 sequences, 16% were seen once, and the ten largest hold about a quarter. These data also formed part of another study, on T cells in Graves' hyperthyroidism and ophthalmopathy.

The sequencing here drew on peripheral blood mononuclear cells (PBMCs), taken at new diagnosis, from a patient treated with antithyroid drugs. These receptor sequences come from a woman aged 18-35 years with Graves disease.

This clonotype was observed at least ten times. The chain recombines TRBV7-2 with TRBJ1-2; D is ambiguous. The CDR3 has 13 residues. Looked up from germline, CDR1 is SGHTA and CDR2 is FQGNSA. V lost 1 base, J lost 3 bases, and 6 bases lay in between. CDR3 protein: CASSLDRYYGYTF. The CDR3 DNA reads as TGTGCCAGCAGCTTAGACAGATACTATGGCTACACCTTC.

This clonotype was counted at least ten times. V is TRBV2 and J is TRBJ2-3, with 7 positions matching TRBD2. This CDR3 spans 16 amino acids. J lost 0 bases, V lost 8 bases, and 11 bases had no gene match. Germline V gene lookup returns CDR1 SNHLY and CDR2 FYNNEI. The CDR3 DNA is TGTGCCAGCGGAAAGGGAGGGGACCTCAGCACAGATACGCAGTATTTT. Translated, it gives CASGKGGDLSTDTQYF.

The sample holds many counts of this clonotype. V gene TRBV7-2 combines with J gene TRBJ2-5; 8 bases match TRBD2. V trimming: 8 bases; J trimming: 5 bases; junction bases outside the gene matches: 13. The germline V gene encodes CDR1 SGHTA and CDR2 FQGNSA. This CDR3 is built from 15 residues. Here the CDR3 DNA reads TGTGCCAGCGCGACTAGCGTTCTACCCCGGGAGACCCAGTACTTC. It encodes CASATSVLPRETQYF.

This clonotype was found many times. The rearrangement links TRBV28 to TRBJ2-7, with D uncertain. The V gene's germline CDR1 is MDHEN and CDR2 SYDVKM. Trimming pared 7 bases from V and 2 bases from J, leaving 12 bases between. CDR3 length: 13 residues. This CDR3 reads CASTEGLTYEQYF. The DNA for the CDR3 is TGTGCCAGCACGGAAGGGCTAACCTACGAGCAGTACTTC.

The sample holds a few counts of this clonotype. CDR3 DNA: TGCAGCGTTGAACTGCGGGGCACAGATACGCAGTATTTT. It yields the protein CSVELRGTDTQYF. This chain joins TRBV29-1 and TRBJ2-3; possible D gene TRBD2, 5 bases. The CDR3 length is 13 residues. The V gene lost 2 bases and the J gene lost 1 base, with 7 bases spanning the gap. Germline V gene lookup returns CDR1 SQVTM and CDR2 ANQGSEA.

This clonotype was seen many times. The rearrangement links TRBV3-1 to TRBJ2-5; 9 bases are shared with TRBD2. The CDR3 runs 14 residues. CDR1 and CDR2 (germline): LGHDT, YNNKEL (reference sequence). The V and J ends lost 4 bases and 1 base, in that order; junction bases with no gene match: 1. CDR3 amino acids: CASSRAGGQETQYF. The CDR3 nucleotides are TGTGCCAGCAGCCGAGCGGGAGGCCAAGAGACCCAGTACTTC.

The CDR3 DNA reads as TGTGCCAGCAGCTTAGCCCGAAGCGGGAGTGCCGGGGAGCTGTTTTTT. It translates to CASSLARSGSAGELFF. The J gene is TRBJ2-2, the V gene TRBV7-2, with TRBD2 matching 8 bases. There are 16 residues in the CDR3. In germline, CDR1 is SGHTA, CDR2 FQGNSA. V trimming: 0 bases; J trimming: 6 bases; junction bases outside the gene matches: 6. The full variable domain, with the rest looked up from reference TRBV7-2 and TRBJ2-2, is GAGVSQSPSNKVTEKGKDVELRCDPISGHTALYWYRQSLGQGLEFLIYFQGNSAPDKSGLPSDRFSAERTGGSVSTLTIQRTQQEDSAVYLCASSLARSGSAGELFFGEGSRLTVL.

This clonotype was seen at least ten times. This rearrangement joins TRBV5-1 to TRBJ1-1; TRBD1 might be the D (5 bases). This CDR3 is built from 14 residues. Trimming removed 0 bases at V and 10 bases at J, with 16 bases between. The germline V gene has CDR1 SGHRS and CDR2 YFSETQ. This chain's CDR3 is CASSLAQGDIGAFF. The DNA for the CDR3 is TGCGCCAGCAGCTTGGCCCAGGGTGACATCGGAGCTTTCTTT.

V is TRBV9 and J is TRBJ2-1; 7 bases line up with TRBD2. The J segment lost 12 bases and the V segment lost 4 bases, leaving 10 bases of the junction unmatched. Germline CDR1 is SGDLS and CDR2 is YYNGEE. This CDR3 is 13 amino acids long. The CDR3 region is CASSTSSGLTQFF. CDR3 coding DNA: TGTGCCAGCAGCACCTCCTCGGGACTAACGCAGTTCTTC.

The rearrangement uses TRBV20-1 and TRBJ1-2, with 7 bases that match TRBD1. The CDR3 has 13 residues. Germline V lookup: CDR1 DFQATT, CDR2 SNEGSKA (reference sequence). V lost 6 bases and J lost 2; bases outside the gene matches: 6. For the CDR3, the DNA is TGCAGTGCCCCCAACAGGGGAAACTATGGCTACACCTTC. Protein product: CSAPNRGNYGYTF.

The J gene is TRBJ2-1, the V gene TRBV20-1, with TRBD2 matching over 12 bases. Germline V CDR1 and CDR2: DFQATT, SNEGSKA (reference sequence). Losses at the gene ends were 0 bases for V and 6 bases for J; bases not matched to a gene: 6. This CDR3 contains 16 residues. CDR3 coding DNA: TGCAGTGCTAGAGATCCGACTAGCGGGAGCTTCAATGAGCAGTTCTTC. Protein sequence: CSARDPTSGSFNEQFF.

In this sample, this clonotype turned up a few times. V usage is TRBV20-1 and J usage is TRBJ2-5; tentatively, D is TRBD1 (5 bases). V was pared by 1 base and J by 5 bases, with 11 bases between. This CDR3 spans 13 amino acids. Germline V gene lookup returns CDR1 DFQATT and CDR2 SNEGSKA (reference sequence). The CDR3 DNA reads as TGCAGTGCTAGAGTGGACAAACTGGAGACCCAGTACTTC. Translated: CSARVDKLETQYF.

The chain recombines TRBV28 with TRBJ1-5; no clear D. This CDR3 contains 16 residues. V was clipped by 6 bases and J by 3 bases, with 18 bases between them. CDR1 is MDHEN and CDR2 is SYDVKM in the germline V gene. The CDR3 loop is CASSLDSGRTNQPQHF. CDR3 bases: TGTGCCAGCAGCCTAGATTCTGGGAGAACCAATCAGCCCCAGCATTTT.

The chain employs TRBV18 and TRBJ2-2; D possibly matches TRBD1 or TRBD2 (5 bases each). Trimming took off 3 bases at V and 3 bases at J, with 17 bases between the two ends. CDR1 KGHSH and CDR2 LQKENI come from the germline V gene. This CDR3 region has 17 residues. CDR3 residues: CASSPRVTGPDTGELFF. As DNA, the CDR3 is TGTGCCAGCTCACCGAGAGTCACGGGACCCGACACCGGGGAGCTGTTTTTT.

This clonotype was counted ten times or more. V gene TRBV7-8 combines with J gene TRBJ2-1; possible D gene TRBD1, 7 bases. This CDR3 is 15 amino acids long. CDR1 and CDR2 from the germline V gene are SGHVS and FQNEAQ. V was cut by 3 bases and J by 2 bases, with 11 bases left in between. For the CDR3, the DNA is TGTGCCAGCAGCTTCAGGGGGGTCACCTACAATGAGCAGTTCTTC. Protein sequence: CASSFRGVTYNEQFF.

This clonotype was seen ten or more times. The chain recombines TRBV15 with TRBJ2-3, with 10 nucleotides matching TRBD1. The CDR3 is 15 amino acids. Germline V gene lookup returns CDR1 LNHNV and CDR2 YYDKDF (reference sequence). Trimming took 3 bases from V and 2 from J; bases not matched to a gene: 2. In DNA, the CDR3 is TGTGCCACCAGCAGGGACAGGGGGGACACAGATACGCAGTATTTT. Protein: CATSRDRGDTDTQYF. The whole variable domain, filled in from reference TRBV15 and TRBJ2-3, reads DAMVIQNPRYQVTQFGKPVTLSCSQTLNHNVMYWYQQKSSQAPKLLFHYYDKDFNNEADTPDNFQSRRPNTSFCFLDIRSPGLGDTAMYLCATSRDRGDTDTQYFGPGTRLTVL.

The V call is TRBV6-2 or TRBV6-3, the J call TRBJ2-1, with D hard to call. The ends were cut back, 6 bases at V and 5 bases at J, with 17 bases in the middle. Germline CDR1 is MNHEY and CDR2 is SVGEGT. There are 15 residues in the CDR3. In nucleotides, the CDR3 is TGTGCCAGCAGCCAGTACGGAGACTCTAACAATGAGCAGTTCTTC. Protein sequence: CASSQYGDSNNEQFF.

This clonotype has more than one count but fewer than ten. The chain links TRBV12-3 or TRBV12-4 to TRBJ1-5; a possible D gene is TRBD1 (5 bases). The CDR3 consists of 20 residues. Trimming left V 3 bases short and J 2 bases short, with 26 bases between. CDR3 nucleotides: TGTGCCAGCAGTTTGGGGGAAAGATTCCGTAGTGGTTCGGGCAATCAGCCCCAGCATTTT. Translation gives CASSLGERFRSGSGNQPQHF.

In this sample, this clonotype turned up a few times. V is TRBV27 and J is TRBJ1-2; 7 nucleotides line up with TRBD1. The CDR3 loop spans 17 amino acids. The V segment lost 7 bases and the J segment 3 bases; nucleotides outside the gene matches: 17. Germline V gives CDR1 MNHEY, CDR2 SMNVEV (reference sequence). This CDR3 is CASKRTGNPRGYYGYTF. The CDR3 DNA reads as TGTGCCAGCAAAAGGACAGGAAACCCTCGAGGGTACTATGGCTACACCTTC.

The V call is TRBV19, the J call TRBJ1-1; tentatively, D is TRBD1 (5 bases). With 10 bases removed from V and 0 bases from J, the gap between germline ends came to 12 bases. The CDR3 runs 13 residues. Germline lookup yields CDR1 LNHDA and CDR2 SQIVND (reference sequence). CDR3 in DNA: TGTGCCACTATGGGACCGATGAACACTGAAGCTTTCTTT. This translates into CATMGPMNTEAFF.

CDR3 sequence: CASSSTAGRGGNTGELFF. The DNA for the CDR3 is TGTGCCAGCAGTTCCACAGCCGGGAGGGGCGGGAACACCGGGGAGCTGTTTTTT. V and J are TRBV6-9 and TRBJ2-2, with 8 nucleotides matching TRBD2. The ends lost 4 bases at V and 1 base at J; junction bases unmatched: 11. The CDR3 length is 18 residues. Germline-derived CDR1 and CDR2 are MNHGY and SVAAGI.

Only a few counts were recorded for this clonotype. The final CDR3 position lacks the conserved phenylalanine or tryptophan, pointing to a likely read error. V is TRBV7-8 and J is TRBJ1-1; no clear D gene. This CDR3 region has 12 residues. Trimming shortened V by 3 bases and J by 1 base, and 3 bases separated the two germline ends. CDR1 and CDR2 from the germline V gene are SGHVS and FQNEAQ. CDR3 DNA: TGTGCCAGCAGCTTGGAGAACACTGAAGCTTTCTCT. Its translation: CASSLENTEAFS.

This clonotype was found many times. The V gene is TRBV20-1, the J gene TRBJ2-1; D remains ambiguous. CDR1 DFQATT and CDR2 SNEGSKA come from the germline V gene (reference sequence). The V end lost 0 bases, the J end lost 8 bases, and 14 bases lay between the germline ends. The CDR3 length is 14 residues. CDR3 amino acids: CSARDSLGADEQFF. CDR3 nucleotide sequence: TGCAGTGCTAGAGATAGCCTAGGCGCGGATGAGCAGTTCTTC.

The rearrangement joins TRBV11-2 to TRBJ2-1; D not certain. V was shortened by 0 bases and J by 8 bases, with 8 bases between the two germline ends. The CDR3 spans 13 residues. Per germline, CDR1 SGHAT and CDR2 FQNNGV. The chain's CDR3 is CASSLDSGDEQFF. The CDR3 DNA sequence: TGTGCCAGCAGCTTAGATTCTGGGGATGAGCAGTTCTTC.

On this clonotype: With a much larger clone just one base away, this may be a read error. This chain links TRBV11-2 with TRBJ2-1; the D is unclear. Trimming pared 3 bases from V and 8 bases from J, leaving 11 bases between. This CDR3 has 13 amino acids. Germline lookup yields CDR1 SGHAT and CDR2 FQNNGV. The CDR3 is CASSLYGYDEQFF. The CDR3 DNA reads as TGTGCCAGCAGCTTGTACGGTTACGATGAGCAGTTCTTC. The full variable domain, completed using reference TRBV11-2 and TRBJ2-1, is EAGVAQSPRYKIIEKRQSVAFWCNPISGHATLYWYQQILGQGPKLLIQFQNNGVVDDSQLPKDRFSAERLKGVDSTLKIQPAKLEDSAVYLCASSLYGYDEQFFGPGTRLTVL.

Comments on this clonotype: This clone may be a read error of a much larger clone one base away. V gene TRBV7-2 combines with J gene TRBJ2-1; the D gene is possibly TRBD2 (6 bases). Germline V gives CDR1 SGHTA, CDR2 FQGNSA. The CDR3 has 13 amino acids. CDR3 sequence: CASSLGPSVEQSF. CDR3 in DNA: TGTGCCAGCAGCTTAGGCCCTAGCGTTGAGCAGTCCTTC.

This clonotype was seen more than once but under ten times. The V call is TRBV20-1, the J call TRBJ2-5; D unclear. The length of the CDR3 is 14 residues. Per germline, CDR1 DFQATT and CDR2 SNEGSKA (reference sequence). V lost 3 bases and J 5 bases, leaving 16 bases between the germline ends. The CDR3 bases are TGCAGTGCTAGGGGCGGTTTTATTGGGGAGACCCAGTACTTC. This translates into CSARGGFIGETQYF.

The rearrangement joins TRBV10-3 to TRBJ1-6, with TRBD1 identical over 9 bases. The CDR3 spans 15 residues. V lost 9 bases to trimming and J lost 9 bases; unmatched junction nucleotides: 12. CDR1 ENHRY and CDR2 SYGVKD come from the germline V gene. The CDR3 reads CAIRDRARDTSPLHF. The CDR3 bases are TGTGCCATAAGGGACAGGGCTAGAGATACTTCACCCCTCCACTTT.

This clonotype was observed many times. The junction shows a germline mismatch at one end, possibly a read error. As DNA, the CDR3 is TGTGCCAGCAGCTCTTTTAGATTGAGGTTC. This codes for CASSSFRLRF. The chain joins TRBV2 to TRBJ2-4; no firm D call. CDR1 SNHLY and CDR2 FYNNEI come from the germline V gene. This CDR3 contains 10 residues.

This clonotype has a count of ten or more. V usage is TRBV28 and J usage is TRBJ2-7; 9 nucleotides align to TRBD2. Germline V gene lookup returns CDR1 MDHEN and CDR2 SYDVKM. The CDR3 has 16 residues. V was clipped by 3 bases and J by 0 bases; unmatched bases: 6. The CDR3 protein is CASSFVLAGNSYEQYF. The CDR3 coding sequence is TGTGCCAGCAGTTTCGTCCTAGCGGGAAACTCCTACGAGCAGTACTTC. The entire variable domain, with the rest obtained from reference TRBV28 and TRBJ2-7, is as follows: DVKVTQSSRYLVKRTGEKVFLECVQDMDHENMFWYRQDPGLGLRLIYFSYDVKMKEKGDIPEGYSVSREKKERFSLILESASTNQTSMYLCASSFVLAGNSYEQYFGPGTRLTVT.